Below are 26 T cell receptor beta chains sequenced from a single sample in a study of beta chain features in type 1 diabetes. Their antigens are not known. Overall study results and limits: All four CD4+ subsets of Type 1 diabetes patients contained TCRB CDR3s that were moderately but significantly shorter.

The investigators reverse transcribed all of the isolated RNA, so they sequenced expressed TCRB transcripts. Data came from immunoSEQ multiplex PCR; TCRdb stores just in-frame clones and leaves some out. Here the sample spans around 150,000 clones, roughly 65% being singletons. Input material: naive CD4+ T cells from blood. These receptors were collected from a young man with type 1 diabetes.

This clone has only a few counts. The gene calls are TRBV7-9 and TRBJ2-3, with D perhaps TRBD1 (6 bases). Germline CDR1 SEHNR, CDR2 FQNEAQ (reference sequence). V was pared by 5 bases and J by 2 bases, with 8 bases between. The CDR3 runs to 13 residues. CDR3 DNA sequence: TGTGCCAGCAGCAGGACAGACACAGATACGCAGTATTTT. It encodes CASSRTDTDTQYF.

The chain joins TRBV9 to TRBJ1-2, with 9 bases lining up with TRBD1. This CDR3 region has 14 residues. With 4 bases clipped from V and 10 bases from J, the junction kept 11 bases outside the gene matches. Germline V gives CDR1 SGDLS, CDR2 YYNGEE. DNA for the CDR3: TGTGCCAGCAGCCCACGGACAGGGGCCCCCTCCTACACCTTC. This translates into CASSPRTGAPSYTF. The full variable domain, its missing parts supplied by reference TRBV9 and TRBJ1-2, is DSGVTQTPKHLITATGQRVTLRCSPRSGDLSVYWYQQSLDQGLQFLIQYYNGEERAKGNILERFSAQQFPDLHSELNLSSLELGDSALYFCASSPRTGAPSYTFGSGTRLTVV.

The chain is built from TRBV7-2 and TRBJ2-1, with a weak D call TRBD1 (6 bases). This CDR3 has 14 residues. V lost 1 base to trimming and J lost 4 bases, with 8 bases between them. Germline assignment: CDR1 SGHTA and CDR2 FQGNSA. CDR3 in DNA: TGTGCCAGCAGCTTAGGTGGACAGTACAATGAGCAGTTCTTC. The encoded protein is CASSLGGQYNEQFF.

J is TRBJ2-7 and V is TRBV7-9; 9 nucleotides agree with TRBD1. From germline, CDR1 is SEHNR and CDR2 FQNEAQ (reference sequence). V lost 5 bases to trimming and J lost 6 bases; unmatched junction nucleotides: 5. There are 13 residues in the CDR3. The CDR3 sequence is CASSPQGAGEQYF. The CDR3 nucleotides read TGTGCCAGCAGCCCACAGGGGGCTGGCGAGCAGTACTTC.

V gene TRBV4-3 combines with J gene TRBJ1-6; 10 bases map to TRBD1. In germline, CDR1 is LGHNA, CDR2 YSLEER. The V segment lost 4 bases and the J segment 10 bases; nucleotides outside the gene matches: 4. The CDR3 spans 14 residues. CDR3 protein: CASSRDRGSSPLHF. DNA for the CDR3: TGCGCCAGCAGCCGGGACAGGGGATCATCACCCCTCCACTTT.

Of note for this clone: Other nucleotide sequences in the sample specify the same CDR3. The chain links TRBV28 to TRBJ2-7; 9 bases are a match to TRBD1. Germline CDR1 MDHEN, CDR2 SYDVKM. V lost 5 bases to trimming and J lost 3 bases; unmatched junction nucleotides: 8. The CDR3 consists of 15 residues. The CDR3 nucleotides read TGTGCCAGCAGTCTTCCGGGACAGGGAAGCTACGAGCAGTACTTC. Translated: CASSLPGQGSYEQYF.

Here the CDR3 reads CASTNRVAENTEAFF. Written as DNA, the CDR3 is TGTGCCAGCACCAATCGGGTAGCGGAGAACACTGAAGCTTTCTTT. The V and J genes are TRBV6-6 and TRBJ1-1; D uncertain. The CDR3 has 15 residues. V gave up 7 bases and J gave up 1 base, with 16 bases separating them. Germline lookup yields CDR1 MNHNY and CDR2 SVGAGI (reference sequence).

The genes are TRBV10-3 and TRBJ2-3, with D perhaps matching TRBD2 (6 bases). Trimming removed 10 bases at V and 4 bases at J, with 18 bases between. CDR3 size: 14 residues. The germline gives CDR1 ENHRY, CDR2 SYGVKD. The DNA of the CDR3 is TGTGCCACACGCGGGTGGGGGGTTTCAGATACGCAGTATTTT. Translating gives CATRGWGVSDTQYF.

J is TRBJ2-5 and V is TRBV5-6, with D perhaps matching TRBD1 or TRBD2 (5 bases each). Germline CDR1 SGHDT, CDR2 YYEEEE. Trimming took off 1 base at V and 6 bases at J, with 10 bases between the two ends. The CDR3 is made up of 13 amino acids. The CDR3 region is CASSLHQGQTQYF. CDR3 coding DNA: TGTGCCAGCAGCTTGCACCAGGGACAGACCCAGTACTTC.

V usage is TRBV25-1 and J usage is TRBJ1-6; D is unclear. CDR3 length: 15 amino acids. V was shortened by 4 bases and J by 3 bases, with 10 bases between the two germline ends. CDR1 is MGHDK and CDR2 is SYGVNS in the germline V gene. For the CDR3, the DNA is TGTGCCAGCAGTGGACCTAATTTCTATAATTCACCCCTCCACTTT. It yields the protein CASSGPNFYNSPLHF. Based on the CDR3 plus reference TRBV25-1 and TRBJ1-6, the full variable domain is EADIYQTPRYLVIGTGKKITLECSQTMGHDKMYWYQQDPGMELHLIHYSYGVNSTEKGDLSSESTVSRIRTEHFPLTLESARPSHTSQYLCASSGPNFYNSPLHFGNGTRLTVT.

The chain uses TRBV4-3 and TRBJ2-1; D is unclear. Deletions cut 0 bases from V and 7 bases from J, with 16 bases between. The CDR3 spans 16 residues. CDR1 LGHNA and CDR2 YSLEER come from the germline V gene. CDR3 coding DNA: TGCGCCAGCAGCCAAGATATAATTCCAAATACGAATGAGCAGTTCTTC. As protein: CASSQDIIPNTNEQFF.

The chain recombines TRBV21-1 with TRBJ2-4; the DNA was not compared with TRBD1, the D call given in the table. TRBV21-1 is tagged as a pseudogene. The CDR3 extends over 16 amino acids. CDR3 residues: CASSRARVVSKNIQYF. CDR3 DNA sequence: TGTGCCAGCAGCAGGGCGCGTGTTGTATCCAAAAACATTCAGTACTTC.

CDR3 bases: TGTGCCAGCAGCCCTCTGGGAGGGAGAGAGACCCAGTACTTC. This codes for CASSPLGGRETQYF. The rearrangement joins TRBV9 to TRBJ2-5; 7 bases align to TRBD2. In germline, CDR1 is SGDLS, CDR2 YYNGEE. V shed 4 bases, J shed 4 bases, and the junction held 7 bases outside the gene matches. The CDR3 consists of 14 residues.

This clone came up a few times. This chain uses TRBV7-9 with TRBJ1-1, with D hard to call. Trimming removed 5 bases at V and 7 bases at J, with 14 bases between. CDR1 is SEHNR, CDR2 FQNEAQ, per germline (reference sequence). The CDR3 has 13 amino acids. In nucleotides, the CDR3 is TGTGCCAGCAGCACCCCCAAGGGCATTGAAGCTTTCTTT. It encodes CASSTPKGIEAFF.

The chain is built from TRBV27 and TRBJ2-3; D not resolved. V was trimmed by 6 bases and J by 6 bases, leaving 7 bases between them. The CDR3 has 11 residues. Germline lookup yields CDR1 MNHEY and CDR2 SMNVEV (reference sequence). The CDR3 spells CASRGFDTQYF. The CDR3 region has the DNA TGTGCCAGCAGAGGATTTGATACGCAGTATTTT.

The chain has TRBV29-1 and TRBJ1-1, with D perhaps matching TRBD1 (5 bases). Germline CDR1 reads SQVTM; CDR2 reads ANQGSEA. The CDR3 covers 12 residues. The V gene lost 4 bases and the J gene lost 6 bases, with 12 bases spanning the gap. The DNA for the CDR3 is TGCAGCGTTGGTAGGGGAGAGGCTGAAGCTTTCTTT. It is translated as CSVGRGEAEAFF.

This clone has a single count. This chain joins TRBV30 and TRBJ2-7; perhaps TRBD1 as D (6 bases). Germline loops: CDR1 GTSNPN, CDR2 SVGIG (reference sequence). The CDR3 runs 14 residues. The V end was cut by 0 bases, the J end by 4 bases, with 13 bases between. The chain's CDR3 is CAWSVSQGRYEQYF. The CDR3 DNA reads as TGTGCCTGGAGTGTCTCCCAGGGGCGGTACGAGCAGTACTTC.

As to this clone: The sample contains more than one DNA sequence encoding this CDR3. The chain uses TRBV7-9 and TRBJ2-7; D unresolved. V was trimmed by 5 bases and J by 0 bases, leaving 5 bases between them. Germline lookup yields CDR1 SEHNR and CDR2 FQNEAQ (reference sequence). The CDR3 loop spans 12 amino acids. CDR3 amino acids: CASSLSSYEQYF. CDR3 DNA sequence: TGTGCCAGCAGCCTCAGCTCCTACGAGCAGTACTTC.

This clone was counted only a few times. The rearrangement links TRBV25-1 to TRBJ2-7; D is perhaps TRBD1 (7 bases). The V and J ends lost 8 bases and 1 base respectively, with 12 bases between them. The CDR3 is 13 amino acids. Per germline, CDR1 MGHDK and CDR2 SYGVNS. This CDR3 reads CASRGTASYEQYF. CDR3 DNA: TGTGCCAGCCGCGGGACAGCATCCTACGAGCAGTACTTC.

The chain uses TRBV7-2 and TRBJ2-5, with 7 bases lining up with TRBD2. CDR1 is SGHTA and CDR2 is FQGNSA in the germline V gene. CDR3 size: 14 residues. V gave up 3 bases and J gave up 3 bases; unmatched junction bases: 4. Here the CDR3 reads CASSLSLAEETQYF. CDR3 bases: TGTGCCAGCAGCTTGTCGCTAGCGGAAGAGACCCAGTACTTC.

J is TRBJ2-1 and V is TRBV9, with 12 nucleotides matching TRBD2. With V trimmed by 3 bases and J by 3 bases, 7 bases remained unmatched. The CDR3 is 17 amino acids. CDR1 and CDR2 from the germline V gene are SGDLS and YYNGEE. In DNA form, the CDR3 reads TGTGCCAGCAGCGCCTCCCTGACTAGCGGGGGCTACAATGAGCAGTTCTTC. This sequence encodes CASSASLTSGGYNEQFF.

V usage is TRBV5-4 and J usage is TRBJ2-1, with 8 bases that match TRBD2. The CDR3 is made up of 15 amino acids. CDR1 and CDR2 (germline): SGHNT, YYREEE (reference sequence). Trimming took 7 bases from V and 3 from J; bases not matched to a gene: 9. In nucleotides, the CDR3 is TGTGCCAGCTCCCATAGCGGGACTATCTACAATGAGCAGTTCTTC. This sequence encodes CASSHSGTIYNEQFF.

The J gene is TRBJ2-5, the V gene TRBV7-9; D gene ambiguous. Germline values: CDR1 SEHNR, CDR2 FQNEAQ (reference sequence). The CDR3 covers 11 residues. Trimming removed 2 bases from V and 5 bases from J, with 3 bases in between. The chain's CDR3 is CASSLKETQYF. In DNA, the CDR3 is TGTGCCAGCAGCTTAAAGGAGACCCAGTACTTC.

The chain has TRBV10-2 and TRBJ2-1, with 9 bases matching TRBD2. The CDR3 is 17 residues long. After removal of 9 bases from V and 4 bases from J, the junction contained 16 bases not matched to a gene. Germline values: CDR1 WSHSY, CDR2 SAAADI. The CDR3 protein is CASKGLALREVYNEQFF. The CDR3 DNA sequence: TGCGCCAGTAAGGGACTAGCCTTACGTGAGGTATACAATGAGCAGTTCTTC.

This clone was observed once. The CDR3 DNA follows: TGTGCCAGCAGCCTAGACGAGGGGGTGACTGAAGCTTTCTTT. It yields the protein CASSLDEGVTEAFF. This rearrangement joins TRBV7-9 to TRBJ1-1; TRBD1 is a possible D gene (6 bases). Trimming cost V 5 bases and J 5 bases, with 15 bases left between them. In germline, CDR1 is SEHNR, CDR2 FQNEAQ (reference sequence). The CDR3 has 14 amino acids.

The chain recombines TRBV5-5 with TRBJ1-5; TRBD1 matches at 8 bases. The CDR3 consists of 15 residues. The germline V gene has CDR1 SGHKS and CDR2 YYEKEE (reference sequence). The V segment lost 0 bases and the J segment 6 bases; nucleotides outside the gene matches: 5. The CDR3 loop is CASSLAGTGIQPQHF. In nucleotides, the CDR3 is TGTGCCAGCAGCTTGGCTGGGACAGGAATTCAGCCCCAGCATTTT.